This entry features one T cell receptor (beta chain) sequence. The antigen this receptor binds is unknown. No base qualities exist here, and no much larger clone lies one base off it. The sample comes from a study of Siglec-9 on CD8 T cells in melanoma (dated by TCRdb to between 2018 and 2021). In the study overall: Siglec-9 expression on CD8+ T cells and the role of Siglec-9 in regulating T cells in the melanoma tumor microenvironment were investigated in the study. Here is what the overall study found, with its caveats: According to the reported findings, Siglec-9 marked and regulated a subset of effector memory CD8+ T cells that seemed to build up inside melanoma tumors.

The library came from the immunoSEQ multiplex PCR assay. TCRdb holds this immuneACCESS table with in-frame rearrangements only. Some clones are missing; in checked studies, unresolved V genes explain under half, and the rest has no known cause. Within this sample are over 30,000 clones, with 84% of them counted one time only. The ten largest account for approximately 1.8% of the sample. Measured from the cysteine to the phenylalanine, the CDR3 is 11 residues long. Of the read, only the CDR3 DNA is kept; its 33 bases are in frame from base 1. The germline V gene encodes CDR1 WSHSY and CDR2 SAAADI. Between the V and J ends, shortened by 7 bases and 5 bases respectively, the junction contains 8 bases.

The source of this sequence is a human donor in good health. The chain joins TRBV10-2 to TRBJ1-1; the D segment cannot be called with confidence. Sequenced sample: Siglec-9- CD8+ T cells sorted from blood. This sample's cell subset or site label indicates: CD8 T cells lacking Siglec-9. The CDR3 loop reads CASISATEAFF. The DNA is TGCGCCAGCATCAGCGCTACTGAAGCTTTCTTT.